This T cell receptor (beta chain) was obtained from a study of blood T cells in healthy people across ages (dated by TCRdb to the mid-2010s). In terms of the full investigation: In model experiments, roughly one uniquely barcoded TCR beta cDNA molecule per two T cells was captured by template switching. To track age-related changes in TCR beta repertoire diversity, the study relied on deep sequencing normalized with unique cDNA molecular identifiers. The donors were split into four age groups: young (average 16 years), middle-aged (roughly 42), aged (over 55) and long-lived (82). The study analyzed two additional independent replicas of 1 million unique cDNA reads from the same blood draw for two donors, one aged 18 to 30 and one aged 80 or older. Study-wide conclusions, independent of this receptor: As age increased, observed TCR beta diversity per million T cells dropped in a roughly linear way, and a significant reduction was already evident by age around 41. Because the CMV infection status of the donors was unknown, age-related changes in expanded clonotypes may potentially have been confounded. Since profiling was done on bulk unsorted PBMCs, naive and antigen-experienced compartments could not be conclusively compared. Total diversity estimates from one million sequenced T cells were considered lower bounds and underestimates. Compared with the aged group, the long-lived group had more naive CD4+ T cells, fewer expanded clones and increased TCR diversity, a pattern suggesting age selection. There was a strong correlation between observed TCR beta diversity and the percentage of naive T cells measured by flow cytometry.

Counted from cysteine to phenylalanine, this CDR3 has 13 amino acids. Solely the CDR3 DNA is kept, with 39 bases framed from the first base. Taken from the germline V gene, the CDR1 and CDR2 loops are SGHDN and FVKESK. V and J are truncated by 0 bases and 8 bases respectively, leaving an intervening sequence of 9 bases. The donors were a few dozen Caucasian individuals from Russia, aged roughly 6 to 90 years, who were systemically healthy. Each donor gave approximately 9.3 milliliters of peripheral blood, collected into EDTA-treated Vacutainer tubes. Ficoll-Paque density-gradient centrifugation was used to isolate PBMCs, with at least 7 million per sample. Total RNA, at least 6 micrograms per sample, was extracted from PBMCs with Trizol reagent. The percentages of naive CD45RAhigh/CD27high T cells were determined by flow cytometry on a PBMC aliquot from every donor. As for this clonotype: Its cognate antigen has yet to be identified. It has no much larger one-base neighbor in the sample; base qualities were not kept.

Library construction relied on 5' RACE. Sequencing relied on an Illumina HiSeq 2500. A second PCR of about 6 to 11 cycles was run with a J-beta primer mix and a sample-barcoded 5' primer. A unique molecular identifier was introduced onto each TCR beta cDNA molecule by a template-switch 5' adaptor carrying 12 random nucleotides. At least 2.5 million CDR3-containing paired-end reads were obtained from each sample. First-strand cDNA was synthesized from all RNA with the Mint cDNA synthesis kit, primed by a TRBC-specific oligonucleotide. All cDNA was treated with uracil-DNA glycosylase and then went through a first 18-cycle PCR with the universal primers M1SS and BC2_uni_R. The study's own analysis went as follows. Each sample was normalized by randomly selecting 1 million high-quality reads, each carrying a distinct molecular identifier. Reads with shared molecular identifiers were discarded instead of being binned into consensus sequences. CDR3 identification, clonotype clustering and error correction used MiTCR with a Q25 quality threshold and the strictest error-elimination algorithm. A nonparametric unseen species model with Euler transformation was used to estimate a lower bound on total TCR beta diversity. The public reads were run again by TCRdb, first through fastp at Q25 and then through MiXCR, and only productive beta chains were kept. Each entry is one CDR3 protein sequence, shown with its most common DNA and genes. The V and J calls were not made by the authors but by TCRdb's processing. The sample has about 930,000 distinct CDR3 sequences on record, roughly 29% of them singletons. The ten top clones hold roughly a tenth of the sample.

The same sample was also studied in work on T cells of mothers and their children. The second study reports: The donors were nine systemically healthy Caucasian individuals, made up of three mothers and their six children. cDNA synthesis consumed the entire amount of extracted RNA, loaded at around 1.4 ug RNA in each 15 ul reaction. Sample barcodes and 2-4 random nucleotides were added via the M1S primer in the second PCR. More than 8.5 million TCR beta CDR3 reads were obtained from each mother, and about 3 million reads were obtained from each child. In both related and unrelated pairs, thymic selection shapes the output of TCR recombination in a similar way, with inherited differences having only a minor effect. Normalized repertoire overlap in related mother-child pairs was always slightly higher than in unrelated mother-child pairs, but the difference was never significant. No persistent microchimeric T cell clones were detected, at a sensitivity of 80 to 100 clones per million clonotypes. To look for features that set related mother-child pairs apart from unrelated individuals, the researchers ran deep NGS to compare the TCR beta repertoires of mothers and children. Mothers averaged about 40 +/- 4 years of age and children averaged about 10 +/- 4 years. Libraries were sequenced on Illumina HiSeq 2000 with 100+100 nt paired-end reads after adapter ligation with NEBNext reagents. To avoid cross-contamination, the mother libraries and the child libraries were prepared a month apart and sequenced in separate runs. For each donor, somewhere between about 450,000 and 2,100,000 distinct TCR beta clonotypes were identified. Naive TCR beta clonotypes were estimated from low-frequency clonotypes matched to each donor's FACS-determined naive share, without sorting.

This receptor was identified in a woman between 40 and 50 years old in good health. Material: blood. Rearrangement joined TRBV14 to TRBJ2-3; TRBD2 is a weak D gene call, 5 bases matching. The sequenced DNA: TGTGCCAGCAGCCAAGAACTAGTTGGTACGCAGTATTTT. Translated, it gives CASSQELVGTQYF.